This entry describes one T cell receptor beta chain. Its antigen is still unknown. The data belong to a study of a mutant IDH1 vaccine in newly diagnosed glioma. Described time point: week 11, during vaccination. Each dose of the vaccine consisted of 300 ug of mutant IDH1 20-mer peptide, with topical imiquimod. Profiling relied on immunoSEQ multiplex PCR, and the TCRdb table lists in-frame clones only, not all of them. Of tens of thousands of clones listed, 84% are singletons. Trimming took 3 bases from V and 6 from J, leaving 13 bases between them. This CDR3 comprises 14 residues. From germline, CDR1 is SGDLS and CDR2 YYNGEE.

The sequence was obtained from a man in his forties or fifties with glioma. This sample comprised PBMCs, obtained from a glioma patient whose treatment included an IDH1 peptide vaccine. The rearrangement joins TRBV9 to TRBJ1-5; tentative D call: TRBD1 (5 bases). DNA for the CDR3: TGTGCCAGCAGCGCAGAACACGGGGCTCAGCCCCAGCATTTT. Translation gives CASSAEHGAQPQHF.